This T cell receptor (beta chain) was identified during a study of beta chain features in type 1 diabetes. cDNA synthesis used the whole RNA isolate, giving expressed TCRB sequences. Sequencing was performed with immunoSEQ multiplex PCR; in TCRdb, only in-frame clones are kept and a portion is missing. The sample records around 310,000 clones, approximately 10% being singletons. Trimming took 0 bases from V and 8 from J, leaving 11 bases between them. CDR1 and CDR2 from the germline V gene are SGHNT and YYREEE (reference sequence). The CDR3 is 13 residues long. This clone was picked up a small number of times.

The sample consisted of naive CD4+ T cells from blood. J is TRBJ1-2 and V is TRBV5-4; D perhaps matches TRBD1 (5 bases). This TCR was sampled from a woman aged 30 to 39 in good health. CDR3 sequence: CASSLGQYGGYTF. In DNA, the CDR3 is TGTGCCAGCAGCTTGGGACAGTATGGAGGCTACACCTTC. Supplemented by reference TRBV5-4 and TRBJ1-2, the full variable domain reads ETGVTQSPTHLIKTRGQQVTLRCSSQSGHNTVSWYQQALGQGPQFIFQYYREEENGRGNFPPRFSGLQFPNYSSELNVNALELDDSALYLCASSLGQYGGYTFGSGTRLTVV.